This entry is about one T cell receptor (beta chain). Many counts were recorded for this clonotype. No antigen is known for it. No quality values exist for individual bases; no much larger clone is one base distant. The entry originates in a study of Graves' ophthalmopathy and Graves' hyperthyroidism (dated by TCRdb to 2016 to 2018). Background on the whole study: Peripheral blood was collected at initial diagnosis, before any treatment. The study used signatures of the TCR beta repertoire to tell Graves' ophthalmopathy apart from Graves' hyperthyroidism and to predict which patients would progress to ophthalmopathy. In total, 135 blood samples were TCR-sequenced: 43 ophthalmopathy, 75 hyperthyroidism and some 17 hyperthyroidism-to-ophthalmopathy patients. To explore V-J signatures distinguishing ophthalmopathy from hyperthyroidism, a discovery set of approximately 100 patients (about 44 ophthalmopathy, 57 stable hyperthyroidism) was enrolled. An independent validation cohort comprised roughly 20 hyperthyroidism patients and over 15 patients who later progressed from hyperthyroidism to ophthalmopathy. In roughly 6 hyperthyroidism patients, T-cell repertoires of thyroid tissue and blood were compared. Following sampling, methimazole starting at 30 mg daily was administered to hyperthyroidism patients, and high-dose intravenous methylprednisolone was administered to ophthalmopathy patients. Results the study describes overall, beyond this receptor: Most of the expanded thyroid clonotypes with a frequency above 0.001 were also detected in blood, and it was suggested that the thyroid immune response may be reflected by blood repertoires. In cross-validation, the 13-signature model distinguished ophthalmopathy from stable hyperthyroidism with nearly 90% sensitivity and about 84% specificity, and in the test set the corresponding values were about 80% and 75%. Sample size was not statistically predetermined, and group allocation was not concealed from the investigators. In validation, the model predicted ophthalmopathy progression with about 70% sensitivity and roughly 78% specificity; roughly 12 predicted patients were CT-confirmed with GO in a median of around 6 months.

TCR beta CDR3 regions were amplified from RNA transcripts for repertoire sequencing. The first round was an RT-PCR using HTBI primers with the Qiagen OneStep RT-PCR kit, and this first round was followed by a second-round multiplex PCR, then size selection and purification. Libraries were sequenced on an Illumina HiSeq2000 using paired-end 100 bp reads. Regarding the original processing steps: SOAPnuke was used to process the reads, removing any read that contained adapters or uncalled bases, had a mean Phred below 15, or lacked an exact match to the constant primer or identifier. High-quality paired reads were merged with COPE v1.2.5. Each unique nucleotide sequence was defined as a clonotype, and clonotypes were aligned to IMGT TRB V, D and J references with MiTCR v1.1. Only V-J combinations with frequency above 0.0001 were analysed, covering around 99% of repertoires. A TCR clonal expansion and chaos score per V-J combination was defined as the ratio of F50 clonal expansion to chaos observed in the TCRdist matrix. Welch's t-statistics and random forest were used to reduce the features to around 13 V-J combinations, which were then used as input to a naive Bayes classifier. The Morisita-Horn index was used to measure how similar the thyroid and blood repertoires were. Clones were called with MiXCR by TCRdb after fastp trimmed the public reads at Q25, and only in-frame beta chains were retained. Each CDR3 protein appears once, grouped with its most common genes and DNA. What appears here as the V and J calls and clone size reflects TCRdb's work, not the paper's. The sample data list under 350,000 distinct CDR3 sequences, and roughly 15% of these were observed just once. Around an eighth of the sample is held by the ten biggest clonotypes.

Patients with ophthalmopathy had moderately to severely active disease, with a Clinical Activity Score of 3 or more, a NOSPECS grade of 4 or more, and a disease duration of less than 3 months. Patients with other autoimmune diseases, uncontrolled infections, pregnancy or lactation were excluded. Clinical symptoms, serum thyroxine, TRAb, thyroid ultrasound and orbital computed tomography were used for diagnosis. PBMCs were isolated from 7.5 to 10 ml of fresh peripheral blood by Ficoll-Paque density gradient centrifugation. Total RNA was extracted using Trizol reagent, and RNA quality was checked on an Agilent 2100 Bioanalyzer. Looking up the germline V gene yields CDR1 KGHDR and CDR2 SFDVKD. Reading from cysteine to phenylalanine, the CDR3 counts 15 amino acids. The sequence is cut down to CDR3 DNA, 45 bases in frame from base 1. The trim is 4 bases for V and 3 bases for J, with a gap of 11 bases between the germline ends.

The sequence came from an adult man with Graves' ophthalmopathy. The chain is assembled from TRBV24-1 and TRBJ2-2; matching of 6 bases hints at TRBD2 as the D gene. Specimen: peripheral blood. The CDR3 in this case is CATSEEGRDTGELFF. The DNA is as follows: TGTGCCACCAGTGAGGAGGGTCGCGACACCGGGGAGCTGTTTTTT.